These 29 T cell receptor beta chains originate from one sample sequenced in a study of low-dose radiotherapy and immunotherapy resistance in tumors. Alpha- and beta-chain coverage of first-strand cDNA came from TRAV- and TRBV-specific primers. TCR amplification ran roughly 20 PCR cycles using constant-region and V-primer adapter primers. TCRdb re-called the reads with MiXCR, one entry per CDR3 protein. The sample lists 14,000 to 15,000 distinct CDR3 sequences; less than 55% were seen once. Receptors originate from a human donor with advanced metastatic prostate, ovarian, gallbladder or colorectal cancer (not recorded which). This table probably holds off-target reads from a library built for another chain.

The table lists this clonotype with a few counts. The CDR3 sequence: CASSLTLGEQFF. In DNA form, the CDR3 reads TGTGCCAGCAGCTTAACACTGGGGGAGCAGTTCTTC. The chain links TRBV7-3 to TRBJ2-1; D not certain. The CDR3 length is 12 residues. The V gene's germline CDR1 is SGHTA and CDR2 FQGTGA. V lost 0 bases and J lost 10, with 7 bases in between.

The CDR3 is CASSQDRQGPQHF. CDR3 nucleotides: TGTGCCAGCAGCCAAGATCGACAGGGGCCCCAGCATTTT. The V and J genes are TRBV14 and TRBJ1-5; TRBD1 matches 7 bases. This CDR3 has 13 amino acids. Per germline, CDR1 SGHDN and CDR2 FVKESK. V lost 0 bases and J lost 9; bases outside the gene matches: 2.

This chain joins TRBV11-2 and TRBJ2-7, with unresolved D. V lost 1 base, J lost 7 bases, and 8 bases lay in between. CDR3 length equals 12 residues. Germline assignment: CDR1 SGHAT and CDR2 FQNNGV. The CDR3 DNA sequence: TGTGCCAGCAGCTTAGGTGGGGTAGAGCAGTACTTC. Its translation is CASSLGGVEQYF.

In this sample, this clonotype turned up a few times. This chain connects TRBV19 to TRBJ2-1; D is ambiguous. The CDR3 has 20 residues. V was cut by 5 bases and J by 0 bases, with 26 bases left in between. CDR1 is LNHDA, CDR2 SQIVND, per germline (reference sequence). The CDR3 is CASSASGLPGRSSSYNEQFF. CDR3 DNA: TGTGCCAGTAGTGCCTCTGGGCTCCCAGGCCGGTCGAGCTCCTACAATGAGCAGTTCTTC.

This clonotype is labeled medium-sized. The gene calls are TRBV9 and TRBJ2-1; 7 positions agree with TRBD1. Germline V gene data show CDR1 as SGDLS and CDR2 as YYNGEE. The CDR3 length is 12 residues. Trimming took 3 bases from V and 7 from J; bases not matched to a gene: 1. The CDR3 DNA reads TGTGCCAGCAGCGGGGACAGTAATGAGCAGTTCTTC. It codes for CASSGDSNEQFF.

This clonotype was picked up a small number of times. The gene calls are TRBV29-1 and TRBJ2-2; 10 nucleotides line up with TRBD2. The CDR3 covers 15 residues. Germline lookup yields CDR1 SQVTM and CDR2 ANQGSEA. V shed 4 bases and J 2 bases; nucleotides not matched to a gene: 4. The CDR3 loop is CSVVGLAANTGELFF. The CDR3 DNA sequence: TGCAGCGTTGTCGGACTAGCGGCAAACACCGGGGAGCTGTTTTTT.

The rearrangement links TRBV18 to TRBJ1-1; 8 bases align to TRBD1. Looked up from germline, CDR1 is KGHSH and CDR2 is LQKENI. Trimming removed 2 bases from V and 5 bases from J; junction bases left unmatched: 13. The CDR3 sequence is 17 residues long. CDR3 bases: TGTGCCAGCTCACCAAAAGGTCGCAGGGGGCCGGTAACTGAAGCTTTCTTT. The encoded protein is CASSPKGRRGPVTEAFF.

This clonotype came up a few times. V gene TRBV28 combines with J gene TRBJ2-6; D is undetermined. The CDR3 contains 16 residues. Germline-derived CDR1 and CDR2 are MDHEN and SYDVKM. V was cut by 7 bases and J by 0 bases, with 13 bases left in between. CDR3 DNA sequence: TGTGCCAGCAATTTCCCTAGGAACTCTGGGGCCAACGTCCTGACTTTC. Amino acid sequence: CASNFPRNSGANVLTF.

This clonotype was found a few times. The chain recombines TRBV28 with TRBJ2-2; D remains unclear. The CDR3 length is 14 residues. V gave up 5 bases and J gave up 6 bases, with 13 bases separating them. CDR1 and CDR2 (germline): MDHEN, SYDVKM. The CDR3 loop is CASSHNRDSGELFF. CDR3 nucleotide sequence: TGTGCCAGCAGTCACAATAGGGATTCCGGGGAGCTGTTTTTT.

The chain uses TRBV30 and TRBJ2-1; tentative D call: TRBD2 (5 bases). The ends were cut back, 3 bases at V and 0 bases at J, with 9 bases in the middle. Germline V lookup: CDR1 GTSNPN, CDR2 SVGIG (reference sequence). The CDR3 is 14 residues long. The CDR3 region has the DNA TGTGCCTGGAGAACGGGGAGCTCCTACAATGAGCAGTTCTTC. This sequence encodes CAWRTGSSYNEQFF.

By sample fraction, this clonotype is medium-sized (0.01 to 0.1%). This chain joins TRBV7-2 and TRBJ1-1; D ambiguous. V shed 5 bases and J shed 5 bases, with 15 bases lying between them. CDR1 and CDR2 (germline): SGHTA, FQGNSA. The CDR3 spans 14 residues. The CDR3 DNA reads as TGTGCCAGCAGCATAACCCCGAGGACGACTGAAGCTTTCTTT. The encoded protein is CASSITPRTTEAFF.

This clonotype was seen a few times. The rearrangement joins TRBV5-1 to TRBJ2-2; 9 bases agree with TRBD2. CDR3 size: 14 residues. The ends lost 4 bases at V and 5 bases at J; junction bases unmatched: 3. The germline V gene encodes CDR1 SGHRS and CDR2 YFSETQ. CDR3 DNA sequence: TGCGCCAGCAGCCCTAGCGGGGAGACCGGGGAGCTGTTTTTT. Translated, it gives CASSPSGETGELFF.

This clonotype has only a few counts. This CDR3 reads CASRFPPASEAFF. The DNA for the CDR3 is TGTGCCAGCAGATTCCCCCCCGCGAGTGAAGCTTTCTTT. This chain links TRBV12-3 or TRBV12-4 with TRBJ1-1, with D unresolved. The CDR3 totals 13 residues. Trimming shortened V by 6 bases and J by 7 bases, and 15 bases separated the two germline ends.

The chain carries TRBV7-9 and TRBJ1-2; D is unclear. The CDR3 sequence is 12 residues long. CDR1 SEHNR and CDR2 FQNEAQ come from the germline V gene (reference sequence). The ends were cut back, 3 bases at V and 1 base at J, with 3 bases in the middle. DNA for the CDR3: TGTGCCAGCAGCTTCCGTAACTATGGCTACACCTTC. Its translation is CASSFRNYGYTF.

The chain employs TRBV2 and TRBJ2-1; 8 nucleotides agree with TRBD2. J was trimmed by 4 bases and V by 3 bases; bases with no gene match: 2. This CDR3 has 14 amino acids. Germline V gene data show CDR1 as SNHLY and CDR2 as FYNNEI. In nucleotides, the CDR3 is TGTGCCAGCAGTGAGTCGGGAGGGTACAATGAGCAGTTCTTC. Its protein is CASSESGGYNEQFF.

The chain couples TRBV25-1 to TRBJ2-2; no clear D gene. CDR1 and CDR2 (germline): MGHDK, SYGVNS. The CDR3 length is 12 residues. V gave up 11 bases and J gave up 6 bases, with 13 bases separating them. CDR3 DNA: TGTGCCCCCGGACGGAGTCCCGGGGAGCTGTTTTTT. Translation: CAPGRSPGELFF.

This clonotype showed up just once. This rearrangement joins TRBV6-1 to TRBJ1-5, with TRBD1 matching 8 bases. J was trimmed by 3 bases and V by 4 bases; bases with no gene match: 5. This CDR3 spans 15 amino acids. In germline, CDR1 is MNHNS, CDR2 SASEGT. Here the CDR3 DNA reads TGTGCCAGCAGTGCGCAGGGGGCGATCAATCAGCCCCAGCATTTT. This sequence encodes CASSAQGAINQPQHF.

V usage is TRBV4-1 and J usage is TRBJ1-3; D not certain. V lost 2 bases and J lost 0, with 11 bases in between. The CDR3 is 16 residues long. CDR1 MGHRA and CDR2 YSYEKL come from the germline V gene. Written as DNA, the CDR3 is TGCGCCAGCAGCCAAAACAGCGTCGCCTCTGGAAACACCATATATTTT. Protein sequence: CASSQNSVASGNTIYF.

The table lists this clonotype with a few counts. The gene calls are TRBV10-3 and TRBJ2-2, with D uncertain. Trimming removed 10 bases at V and 5 bases at J, with 11 bases between. In germline, CDR1 is ENHRY, CDR2 SYGVKD. The CDR3 sequence is 12 residues long. CDR3 nucleotide sequence: TGTGCCAACTCACCTATTACCGGGGAGCTGTTTTTT. It encodes CANSPITGELFF.

This clonotype came up a few times. V is TRBV6-1 and J is TRBJ2-7, with a possible D match to TRBD2 (6 bases). The V end was cut by 6 bases, the J end by 1 base, with 16 bases between. CDR3 size: 15 residues. Germline values: CDR1 MNHNS, CDR2 SASEGT. CDR3 sequence: CASRYLQEGSYEQYF. The CDR3 DNA reads TGTGCCAGCAGATACCTACAGGAGGGGTCCTACGAGCAGTACTTC.

J is TRBJ1-1 and V is TRBV19, with D possibly TRBD1 on 6 matching bases. V was shortened by 5 bases and J by 10 bases, with 20 bases between the two germline ends. CDR1 and CDR2 from the germline V gene are LNHDA and SQIVND (reference sequence). This CDR3 comprises 14 residues. The CDR3 protein is CASSGGRPLHGAFF. For the CDR3, the DNA is TGTGCCAGTAGTGGGGGCAGGCCCCTTCACGGAGCTTTCTTT.

The chain employs TRBV19 and TRBJ2-7, with D hard to call. Germline CDR1 LNHDA, CDR2 SQIVND (reference sequence). The V end was cut by 3 bases, the J end by 0 bases, with 12 bases between. This CDR3 has 15 residues. The CDR3 bases are TGTGCCAGTAGTATTACCCCAGCCCCCTCCTACGAGCAGTACTTC. Amino acids: CASSITPAPSYEQYF.

Only a few counts were recorded for this clonotype. This rearrangement joins TRBV28 to TRBJ1-2, with a weak D call TRBD1 (5 bases). The CDR3 runs 14 residues. Germline V gene lookup returns CDR1 MDHEN and CDR2 SYDVKM. The V and J ends lost 4 bases and 8 bases respectively, with 17 bases between them. CDR3 residues: CASSSPQGGYGYTF. Here the CDR3 DNA reads TGTGCCAGCAGTTCCCCCCAGGGTGGGTACGGCTACACCTTC.

This clonotype is medium-sized (0.01 to 0.1%) within its sample. The chain couples TRBV2 to TRBJ1-1; no reliable D call. V lost 4 bases to trimming and J lost 1 base, with 7 bases between them. This CDR3 has 13 amino acids. Per germline, CDR1 SNHLY and CDR2 FYNNEI. The CDR3 nucleotides read TGTGCCAGCAGTGGGGAGGGGAACACTGAAGCTTTCTTT. Protein product: CASSGEGNTEAFF.

The chain uses TRBV18 and TRBJ1-2; no reliable D call. The germline V and J ends were trimmed by 2 bases and 8 bases, with 12 bases remaining between them. The germline CDR1 and CDR2 sequences are KGHSH and LQKENI. CDR3 length equals 13 residues. The CDR3 loop reads CASSPSQYWGYTF. The CDR3 DNA reads as TGTGCCAGCTCACCAAGCCAGTATTGGGGCTACACCTTC.

The chain recombines TRBV14 with TRBJ2-3; 8 bases match TRBD2. Losses at the gene ends were 1 base for V and 4 bases for J; bases not matched to a gene: 7. CDR1 SGHDN and CDR2 FVKESK come from the germline V gene. This CDR3 has 16 residues. As DNA, the CDR3 is TGTGCCAGCAGCCAAGGGGGTAGCGGGATACCAGATACGCAGTATTTT. Protein: CASSQGGSGIPDTQYF.

This chain connects TRBV6-1 to TRBJ1-5; no reliable D call. V dropped 3 bases and J dropped 5 bases, with 8 bases sitting between them. This CDR3 region has 13 residues. CDR1 is MNHNS, CDR2 SASEGT, per germline. The CDR3 DNA is TGTGCCAGCAGTGAGACAAACCATCAGCCCCAGCATTTT. This gives the protein CASSETNHQPQHF.

The chain carries TRBV6-1 and TRBJ2-4, with 8 bases matching TRBD1. Germline trimming cut 6 bases from V and 0 bases from J; bases unmatched to any gene: 7. The CDR3 is 16 residues long. Germline assignment: CDR1 MNHNS and CDR2 SASEGT. The DNA for the CDR3 is TGTGCCAGCAGGCAAGGGACAGGAAAAGCCAAAAACATTCAGTACTTC. Translation: CASRQGTGKAKNIQYF.

This clonotype was observed a few times. The rearrangement joins TRBV29-1 to TRBJ2-7; 7 bases are a match to TRBD1. This CDR3 region has 16 residues. CDR1 and CDR2 from the germline V gene are SQVTM and ANQGSEA. Trimming at V came to 0 bases and at J to 0 bases, leaving 8 bases not matched to a gene. The CDR3 DNA reads TGCAGCGTTGAAGATCCCACGGGACAGCTCTCCTACGAGCAGTACTTC. This sequence encodes CSVEDPTGQLSYEQYF.